Below are 14 T cell receptor beta chains sequenced from a single sample in a study of T-cell memory formation after mild COVID-19. TCRdb itself ran the 5' RACE reads through MiXCR, one entry per CDR3 protein. Of around 450,000 distinct CDR3 sequences listed, approximately 24% are singletons. The specimen sequenced was PBMCs or a T cell subset sorted from them (not recorded which). Receptor source: an adult woman who had mild COVID-19 (a few samples of this study predate the infection). Cell type and time point are not known.

This clonotype was seen many times. The chain has TRBV4-1 and TRBJ2-3, with no clear D. Per germline, CDR1 MGHRA and CDR2 YSYEKL. V dropped 3 bases and J dropped 6 bases, with 7 bases sitting between them. This CDR3 region has 12 residues. CDR3 nucleotides: TGCGCCAGCAGCCATGGATCTGATACGCAGTATTTT. This sequence encodes CASSHGSDTQYF.

The sample holds a few counts of this clonotype. The chain couples TRBV29-1 to TRBJ2-1; perhaps TRBD2 as D (7 bases). Germline V CDR1 and CDR2: SQVTM, ANQGSEA. Deletions cut 6 bases from V and 1 base from J, with 10 bases between. The CDR3 totals 13 residues. This CDR3 is CSVRGGSYNEQFF. Written as DNA, the CDR3 is TGCAGCGTGAGGGGGGGTTCCTACAATGAGCAGTTCTTC.

This clonotype was seen only a few times. The V call is TRBV15, the J call TRBJ2-3; 7 bases map to TRBD2. The V gene end was trimmed by 0 bases and the J gene end by 0 bases; junction bases not matched to a gene: 9. Germline V gene sequence: CDR1 LNHNV, CDR2 YYDKDF (reference sequence). CDR3 size: 18 residues. Here the CDR3 reads CATSRDLKGSGSTDTQYF. In nucleotides, the CDR3 is TGTGCCACCAGCAGAGATCTGAAGGGTAGCGGGAGCACAGATACGCAGTATTTT.

This chain uses TRBV7-2 with TRBJ2-1, with TRBD2 matching over 9 bases. Germline assignment: CDR1 SGHTA and CDR2 FQGNSA. J lost 3 bases, V lost 0 bases, and 6 bases had no gene match. The CDR3 has 17 residues. CDR3 coding DNA: TGTGCCAGCAGCTTAGCGCGGGAGGGCTTTTACTACAATGAGCAGTTCTTC. Residues: CASSLAREGFYYNEQFF.

The J gene is TRBJ1-5, the V gene TRBV5-5; TRBD1 might be the D (6 bases). V lost 0 bases to trimming and J lost 3 bases, with 16 bases between them. CDR3 length: 17 residues. The germline gives CDR1 SGHKS, CDR2 YYEKEE (reference sequence). CDR3 DNA: TGTGCCAGCAGCTTGGACCCAAGGGGGGTCGACAATCAGCCCCAGCATTTT. Translated: CASSLDPRGVDNQPQHF.

This clonotype occurred a few times. The chain links TRBV12-3 or TRBV12-4 to TRBJ2-2; weak D call: TRBD2 (6 bases). This CDR3 has 17 residues. V lost 5 bases and J lost 6, with 22 bases in between. The DNA of the CDR3 is TGTGCCAGCAGTGTCCGCCGGGACTTCAATTCCCCCGGGGAGCTGTTTTTT. Translation gives CASSVRRDFNSPGELFF.

This clonotype has more than one count but fewer than ten. The chain carries TRBV2 and TRBJ2-6; TRBD1 might be the D (6 bases). In germline, CDR1 is SNHLY, CDR2 FYNNEI. V was cut by 4 bases and J by 0 bases, with 10 bases left in between. The CDR3 loop spans 16 amino acids. The CDR3, as DNA: TGTGCCAGCAGTGTACAGGGAAACTCTGGGGCCAACGTCCTGACTTTC. This sequence encodes CASSVQGNSGANVLTF.

This clonotype was recorded a few times. This chain uses TRBV12-3 or TRBV12-4 with TRBJ1-5; weak D call: TRBD1 (6 bases). This CDR3 comprises 14 residues. The V end was cut by 2 bases, the J end by 4 bases, with 9 bases between. This CDR3 is CASSLQGRNQPQHF. CDR3 in DNA: TGTGCCAGCAGTTTACAGGGGAGAAATCAGCCCCAGCATTTT.

V is TRBV5-4 and J is TRBJ2-1; 11 bases agree with TRBD2. The germline V gene has CDR1 SGHNT and CDR2 YYREEE (reference sequence). After removal of 3 bases from V and 9 bases from J, the junction contained 14 bases not matched to a gene. The CDR3 spans 17 residues. DNA of the CDR3: TGTGCCAGCAGCTCTGGGGTAGCGGGAGGGGGCCTAGGTGAGCAGTTCTTC. Encoded protein: CASSSGVAGGGLGEQFF.

This clonotype is a singleton in its sample. The chain couples TRBV28 to TRBJ2-7; no reliable D call. The V end lost 8 bases, the J end lost 0 bases, and 20 bases lay between the germline ends. Germline V gene sequence: CDR1 MDHEN, CDR2 SYDVKM. This CDR3 is 16 amino acids long. CDR3 coding DNA: TGTGCCAGCGGCTGGACCCCCAAGTTGGGCTCCTACGAGCAGTACTTC. Amino acid sequence: CASGWTPKLGSYEQYF.

The chain uses TRBV21-1 and TRBJ2-7; the table's D call, TRBD1, has no DNA check behind it. TRBV21-1 is a pseudogene. This CDR3 comprises 13 residues. The CDR3 sequence is CASTYDRGNEQYF. In DNA form, the CDR3 reads TGTGCCAGCACCTACGACAGGGGAAACGAGCAGTACTTC.

This sequence joins TRBV27 and TRBJ2-7; TRBD1 aligns across 7 bases. The CDR3 has 13 amino acids. CDR1 is MNHEY, CDR2 SMNVEV, per germline (reference sequence). The J segment lost 7 bases and the V segment lost 2 bases, leaving 5 bases of the junction unmatched. In nucleotides, the CDR3 is TGTGCCAGCAGTTTAGGCAGGGGGTGGGAGCAGTACTTC. Translation gives CASSLGRGWEQYF.

The chain joins TRBV12-3 or TRBV12-4 to TRBJ2-1; 7 nucleotides agree with TRBD1. The CDR3 consists of 15 residues. The junction had 11 bases not matched to a gene; V was cut back by 5 bases and J by 7 bases. The CDR3 is CASSPRDRPRNEQFF. In nucleotides, the CDR3 is TGTGCCAGCAGTCCCCGGGACAGACCCCGGAATGAGCAGTTCTTC.

This chain links TRBV4-1 with TRBJ2-1, with a weak D call TRBD2 (5 bases). V was clipped by 1 base and J by 4 bases, with 23 bases between them. The CDR3 has 19 amino acids. The germline V gene has CDR1 MGHRA and CDR2 YSYEKL. The CDR3 reads CASSQVPAGVRVVYNEQFF. Here the CDR3 DNA reads TGCGCCAGCAGCCAAGTCCCCGCAGGTGTGCGGGTAGTGTACAATGAGCAGTTCTTC.